Listed here is a single TCR beta chain. Its antigen is currently unknown. This record comes from a study of breast tumors, draining lymph nodes, adjacent tissues. Study outcomes and limitations: Data fit most tumor T cells coming from lymph node, expanding in tumor.

Each CDR3 protein gets one entry after TCRdb re-called the multiplex PCR reads with MiXCR. The sample records 55,000 to 75,000 distinct CDR3 sequences, approximately 40% being singletons. This clonotype was obtained from a female donor with breast cancer. Some clones in this sample may be carry-over from other donors' samples. The material sequenced was breast tumor tissue.

In DNA, the CDR3 is TGCAGTGCACCATCCCGACAGGGGTACTCCTACAATGAGCAGTATTTT. It is translated as CSAPSRQGYSYNEQYF. The chain combines TRBV20-1 with TRBJ2-3, with 8 bases that match TRBD1. CDR1 DFQATT and CDR2 SNEGSKA come from the germline V gene (reference sequence). The J segment lost 11 bases and the V segment lost 6 bases, leaving 22 bases of the junction unmatched. The CDR3 sequence is 16 residues long.